Each of the 21 T cell receptor beta chains below was sequenced from the same sample in a study of T cells in Graves' hyperthyroidism and ophthalmopathy. RNA transcripts provided the source from which TCR beta CDR3 regions were amplified. The HTBI primer set was used in a first-round RT-PCR of the TCR CDR3. TCRdb re-called the multiplex PCR reads through MiXCR, storing one row per CDR3 protein. The sample contains approximately 100,000 distinct CDR3 sequences, about 37% of which appear only once. The sample comprised peripheral blood or thyroid tissue (not recorded which). These receptors were obtained from a woman in her 30s with Graves' hyperthyroidism.

This clonotype was counted ten times or more. The chain uses TRBV12-3 or TRBV12-4 and TRBJ1-1; D is possibly TRBD1 (5 bases). Trimming removed 5 bases from V and 4 bases from J, with 17 bases in between. The CDR3 spans 15 residues. DNA for the CDR3: TGTGCCAGCAGTAAAGGGACCCCATCTGGCACTGAAGCTTTCTTT. Protein sequence: CASSKGTPSGTEAFF.

This clonotype was counted at least ten times. The genes are TRBV5-1 and TRBJ1-2; D perhaps matches TRBD1 (5 bases). The germline V gene encodes CDR1 SGHRS and CDR2 YFSETQ. The CDR3 is 15 residues long. Trimming stripped 0 bases from V and 6 bases from J, with 15 bases between. CDR3 sequence (DNA): TGCGCCAGCAGCTTGGCACCCGGGGCGCCGGATGGCTACACCTTC. This gives the protein CASSLAPGAPDGYTF.

V usage is TRBV9 and J usage is TRBJ1-5; 9 positions agree with TRBD1. CDR3 length: 15 amino acids. Germline values: CDR1 SGDLS, CDR2 YYNGEE. V dropped 7 bases and J dropped 6; count of bases not matched to a gene: 11. DNA for the CDR3: TGTGCCAGCTCACCAAGGACAGGGGAGGTTCAGCCCCAGCATTTT. It specifies CASSPRTGEVQPQHF.

The rearrangement joins TRBV19 to TRBJ2-2; 9 bases are a match to TRBD1. CDR1 and CDR2 (germline): LNHDA, SQIVND (reference sequence). This CDR3 has 18 amino acids. The V gene end was trimmed by 6 bases and the J gene end by 9 bases; junction bases not matched to a gene: 20. In DNA, the CDR3 is TGTGCCAGTAGCCTTTCCATTCGTGGGACAGGGTTATCTCGGGAGCTGTTTTTT. As protein: CASSLSIRGTGLSRELFF.

Ten or more counts support this clonotype. The rearrangement joins TRBV2 to TRBJ2-6, with D unresolved. The CDR3 extends over 13 amino acids. Deletions cut 11 bases from V and 1 base from J, with 9 bases between. Germline lookup yields CDR1 SNHLY and CDR2 FYNNEI. Written as DNA, the CDR3 is TGTGCCCATAGACCTTCTGGGGCCAACGTCCTGACTTTC. Translating it yields CAHRPSGANVLTF.

This clonotype was observed many times. The chain recombines TRBV5-1 with TRBJ1-2; 9 bases are shared with TRBD1. Germline CDR1 and CDR2: SGHRS and YFSETQ. The CDR3 runs to 11 residues. The J segment lost 6 bases and the V segment lost 7 bases, leaving 1 base of the junction unmatched. This CDR3 is CASRDRDGYTF. The CDR3 DNA sequence: TGCGCCAGCCGGGACAGGGATGGCTACACCTTC.

The chain combines TRBV15 with TRBJ1-2, with D hard to call. CDR3 length equals 13 residues. Trimming cost V 0 bases and J 5 bases, with 7 bases left between them. Germline loops: CDR1 LNHNV, CDR2 YYDKDF (reference sequence). For the CDR3, the DNA is TGTGCCACCAGCAGAGACTACGGATATGGCTACACCTTC. Its translation: CATSRDYGYGYTF.

The chain joins TRBV7-9 to TRBJ1-2; D might be TRBD1 (5 bases). The V gene lost 6 bases and the J gene lost 2 bases, with 10 bases spanning the gap. The CDR3 covers 13 residues. The germline V gene has CDR1 SEHNR and CDR2 FQNEAQ (reference sequence). The CDR3 protein is CASRRDGNYGYTF. DNA of the CDR3: TGTGCCAGCAGAAGGGACGGAAACTATGGCTACACCTTC.

This clonotype appeared many times. This sequence joins TRBV5-1 and TRBJ1-1; D ambiguous. The V and J ends lost 0 bases and 5 bases respectively, with 11 bases between them. Germline CDR1 reads SGHRS; CDR2 reads YFSETQ. The CDR3 length is 14 residues. CDR3 sequence reads: CASSLDLGVTEAFF. In DNA, the CDR3 is TGCGCCAGCAGCTTGGACCTCGGAGTTACTGAAGCTTTCTTT.

At least ten counts were recorded for this clonotype. CDR3 amino acids: CAISDLGGANTEAFF. For the CDR3, the DNA is TGTGCCATCAGTGATCTGGGGGGGGCGAACACTGAAGCTTTCTTT. The chain uses TRBV10-3 and TRBJ1-1; weak D call: TRBD1 (6 bases). Germline assignment: CDR1 ENHRY and CDR2 SYGVKD. Trimming stripped 3 bases from V and 1 base from J, with 12 bases between. The CDR3 runs 15 residues.

This clonotype has ten or more counts. The chain uses TRBV20-1 and TRBJ1-1; no firm D call. Trimming took 4 bases from V and 2 from J, leaving 8 bases between them. The germline CDR1 and CDR2 sequences are DFQATT and SNEGSKA (reference sequence). The CDR3 is 12 residues long. CDR3 sequence (DNA): TGCAGTGCTACGACACGAAACACTGAAGCTTTCTTT. This gives the protein CSATTRNTEAFF.

J is TRBJ1-3 and V is TRBV9; D is unclear. There are 16 residues in the CDR3. Trimming left V 0 bases short and J 4 bases short, with 14 bases between. Germline CDR1 SGDLS, CDR2 YYNGEE. For the CDR3, the DNA is TGTGCCAGCAGCGTAGTACTGGCCGGGGAGGGAAACACCATATATTTT. Its translation: CASSVVLAGEGNTIYF.

This clonotype was picked up many times. This chain links TRBV20-1 with TRBJ2-3; D gene uncertain. Germline lookup yields CDR1 DFQATT and CDR2 SNEGSKA (reference sequence). Trimming shortened V by 2 bases and J by 4 bases, and 13 bases separated the two germline ends. The CDR3 spans 14 residues. The CDR3 is CSARPTSRADTQYF. In DNA, the CDR3 is TGCAGTGCTAGACCTACCTCAAGAGCAGATACGCAGTATTTT.

Ten or more counts support this clonotype. This chain joins TRBV6-5 and TRBJ2-7; D is unresolved. The CDR3 covers 13 residues. Germline lookup yields CDR1 MNHEY and CDR2 SVGAGI. Between the trimmed V and J ends, which lost 0 bases and 2 bases, there was a span of 5 bases. CDR3 region: CASSYSGTYEQYF. The CDR3 coding sequence is TGTGCCAGCAGTTACTCGGGCACCTACGAGCAGTACTTC.

At least ten counts were recorded for this clonotype. The CDR3 region is CASNGQGADTEAFF. The CDR3, as DNA: TGTGCCAGCAATGGGCAGGGAGCAGACACTGAAGCTTTCTTT. The rearrangement links TRBV2 to TRBJ1-1; a weak D match, TRBD1 (5 bases). This CDR3 region has 14 residues. Germline-derived CDR1 and CDR2 are SNHLY and FYNNEI. V lost 7 bases to trimming and J lost 3 bases, with 15 bases between them. Full variable domain (missing parts from reference TRBV2 and TRBJ1-1): EPEVTQTPSHQVTQMGQEVILRCVPISNHLYFYWYRQILGQKVEFLVSFYNNEISEKSEIFDDQFSVERPDGSNFTLKIRSTKLEDSAMYFCASNGQGADTEAFFGQGTRLTVV.

There are many counts of this clonotype. The genes are TRBV9 and TRBJ2-7, with 10 bases aligning to TRBD1. The CDR3 has 16 amino acids. Germline V gene sequence: CDR1 SGDLS, CDR2 YYNGEE. The V and J ends lost 3 bases and 6 bases, in that order; junction bases with no gene match: 12. CDR3 in DNA: TGTGCCAGCAGCGCGTTCGAGGGACAGGGGAAAGGCGAGCAGTACTTC. Its protein product is CASSAFEGQGKGEQYF.

The chain couples TRBV7-8 to TRBJ2-7; the match to TRBD1 covers 7 bases. The V gene end was trimmed by 3 bases and the J gene end by 5 bases; junction bases not matched to a gene: 10. CDR1 and CDR2 from the germline V gene are SGHVS and FQNEAQ. CDR3 size: 15 residues. CDR3 bases: TGTGCCAGCAGCTTCCGGACAGGTCCGTCGGACGAGCAGTACTTC. It specifies CASSFRTGPSDEQYF.

This clonotype was counted ten times or more. This chain links TRBV12-3 or TRBV12-4 with TRBJ2-7, with D unresolved. The CDR3 consists of 11 residues. Trimming left V 3 bases short and J 5 bases short, with 5 bases between. The CDR3 DNA follows: TGTGCCAGCAGTTTGGACGACGAGCAGTACTTC. Amino acids: CASSLDDEQYF.

J is TRBJ2-7 and V is TRBV5-1; TRBD2 aligns across 8 bases. V lost 1 base to trimming and J lost 6 bases; unmatched junction nucleotides: 9. This CDR3 spans 15 amino acids. Per the germline V gene, CDR1 is SGHRS and CDR2 is YFSETQ. CDR3: CASSLFGAGGGEQYF. The CDR3 nucleotides read TGCGCCAGCAGCTTGTTCGGGGCGGGAGGAGGCGAGCAGTACTTC.

This clonotype was found many times. The rearrangement uses TRBV5-1 and TRBJ1-1; TRBD1 might be the D (6 bases). This CDR3 comprises 15 residues. The germline gives CDR1 SGHRS, CDR2 YFSETQ. Trimming left V 4 bases short and J 3 bases short, with 16 bases between. CDR3 sequence: CASSPGDDADTEAFF. The CDR3 DNA is TGCGCCAGCAGCCCAGGGGATGATGCGGACACTGAAGCTTTCTTT.

This clonotype was seen many times. This chain links TRBV12-5 with TRBJ1-1, with 9 bases identical to TRBD1. Per the germline V gene, CDR1 is LGHNT and CDR2 is FRNRAP. V dropped 2 bases and J dropped 10; count of bases not matched to a gene: 5. The CDR3 runs 13 residues. The CDR3 is CASGLSGTGIAFF. In nucleotides, the CDR3 is TGTGCTAGTGGTTTGTCCGGGACAGGGATAGCTTTCTTT. Combining the CDR3 with reference TRBV12-5 and TRBJ1-1 gives the whole variable domain DARVTQTPRHKVTEMGQEVTMRCQPILGHNTVFWYRQTMMQGLELLAYFRNRAPLDDSGMPKDRFSAEMPDATLATLKIQPSEPRDSAVYFCASGLSGTGIAFFGQGTRLTVV.